These 9 T cell receptor beta chains were sequenced from one sample in a study of control samples from healthy donors and cancer patients. Only in-frame clones appear in the TCRdb table, and some are missing; sequencing was by immunoSEQ multiplex PCR. Of over 40,000 clones in the sample, around nine tenths were seen once. The sequenced material came from PBMCs. Receptors originate from a man aged 50-59 years with head and neck cancer.

The chain joins TRBV7-9 to TRBJ2-7; 10 positions match TRBD1. The CDR3 consists of 15 residues. With V trimmed by 2 bases and J by 4 bases, 5 bases remained unmatched. Germline CDR1 SEHNR, CDR2 FQNEAQ (reference sequence). The CDR3 sequence is CASSLRQGAAYEQYF. The CDR3 region has the DNA TGTGCCAGCAGCTTAAGACAGGGGGCGGCTTACGAGCAGTACTTC.

The V gene is TRBV12-5, the J gene TRBJ2-1; no definite D call. Germline CDR1 and CDR2: LGHNT and FRNRAP. The CDR3 is made up of 10 amino acids. The V end lost 6 bases, the J end lost 3 bases, and 0 bases lay between the germline ends. CDR3 region: CASGYNEQFF. The CDR3 DNA reads as TGTGCTAGTGGCTACAATGAGCAGTTCTTC. Filled out from reference TRBV12-5 and TRBJ2-1, the complete variable domain reads DARVTQTPRHKVTEMGQEVTMRCQPILGHNTVFWYRQTMMQGLELLAYFRNRAPLDDSGMPKDRFSAEMPDATLATLKIQPSEPRDSAVYFCASGYNEQFFGPGTRLTVL.

The chain employs TRBV3-1 (or the pseudogene TRBV3-2) and TRBJ1-5; perhaps TRBD1 as D (6 bases). With 0 bases removed from V and 3 bases from J, the gap between germline ends came to 15 bases. CDR3 size: 17 residues. Germline V gene lookup returns CDR1 LGHDT and CDR2 YNNKEL (reference sequence). The CDR3: CASSQDRGRGNNQPQHF. The CDR3 nucleotides are TGTGCCAGCAGCCAAGATAGGGGCAGGGGTAACAATCAGCCCCAGCATTTT.

V usage is TRBV19 and J usage is TRBJ1-4; tentative D call: TRBD1 (5 bases). Germline V gives CDR1 LNHDA, CDR2 SQIVND (reference sequence). V lost 1 base, J lost 8 bases, and 14 bases lay in between. The CDR3 loop spans 15 amino acids. CDR3 region: CASSIGGVRVEKLFF. Written as DNA, the CDR3 is TGTGCCAGTAGTATAGGGGGAGTCAGGGTGGAAAAACTGTTTTTT.

V is TRBV25-1 and J is TRBJ2-3; weak D call: TRBD1 (5 bases). The V end was cut by 10 bases, the J end by 1 base, with 12 bases between. This CDR3 has 13 residues. CDR1 and CDR2 from the germline V gene are MGHDK and SYGVNS. The CDR3 spells CATAGAGTDTQYF. CDR3 bases: TGTGCCACCGCTGGGGCTGGCACAGATACGCAGTATTTT.

The chain uses TRBV18 and TRBJ1-5; D is perhaps TRBD1 (6 bases). The CDR3 is 15 residues long. CDR1 and CDR2 from the germline V gene are KGHSH and LQKENI. Trimming cost V 6 bases and J 1 base, with 13 bases left between them. CDR3 residues: CASSSDRSSNQPQHF. CDR3 DNA sequence: TGTGCCAGCTCTTCGGACAGATCGAGCAATCAGCCCCAGCATTTT. The full variable domain, in which reference TRBV18 and TRBJ1-5 provide the parts outside the CDR3, is NAGVMQNPRHLVRRRGQEARLRCSPMKGHSHVYWYRQLPEEGLKFMVYLQKENIIDESGMPKERFSAEFPKEGPSILRIQQVVRGDSAAYFCASSSDRSSNQPQHFGDGTRLSIL.

V is TRBV9 and J is TRBJ2-1; maybe TRBD2 (6 bases). The CDR3 is 16 residues long. Germline V gives CDR1 SGDLS, CDR2 YYNGEE. The CDR3 loop is CVRPDRVTSSPNEQFF. CDR3 sequence (DNA): TGTGTCCGTCCTGATAGGGTGACTAGTTCCCCCAATGAGCAGTTCTTC.

The V call is TRBV5-1, the J call TRBJ2-2; 13 bases fit TRBD2. The V gene's germline CDR1 is SGHRS and CDR2 YFSETQ. This CDR3 contains 16 residues. The V segment lost 3 bases and the J segment 6 bases; nucleotides outside the gene matches: 5. CDR3 nucleotides: TGCGCCAGCAGCTGGGGGGGACTAGCGGGACCCGGGGAGCTGTTTTTT. Its protein product is CASSWGGLAGPGELFF.

The V and J genes are TRBV6-2 or TRBV6-3 and TRBJ2-5, with D tentatively TRBD2 (5 bases). Deletions cut 4 bases from V and 1 base from J, with 13 bases between. CDR3 length: 15 residues. Germline loops: CDR1 MNHEY, CDR2 SVGEGT. The CDR3 loop is CASSLGSRIQETQYF. The CDR3 DNA reads TGTGCCAGCAGTTTGGGGAGTCGTATCCAAGAGACCCAGTACTTC.